A selection of T cell receptor beta chains follows, all from one sample in a study of CD8 T cells in ankylosing spondylitis. TCRdb processed the 5' RACE reads anew with MiXCR; each CDR3 protein has one entry. The sample lists tens of thousands of distinct CDR3 sequences, 25% to 35% occurring once. Sequences were obtained from blood, either unsorted or a sorted T cell fraction (not recorded which). Receptors were obtained from a male donor with ankylosing spondylitis or in good health (not recorded which). CDR3s include the opening cysteine and the closing phenylalanine or tryptophan. The order of the fields is D gene, J gene, clone size, V gene, CDR3 protein, CDR3 DNA. A D gene is named only where the DNA matches it firmly. The size of a clone is reported for some rows only, either as once, few or many, or as a class for expanded clones.

D gene: TRBD2
J gene: TRBJ2-1
clone size: once
V gene: TRBV4-1
CDR3 protein: CASSHPSSGKPYNEQFF
CDR3 DNA: TGCGCCAGCAGCCACCCGAGTAGCGGGAAACCCTACAATGAGCAGTTCTTC

D gene: NA
J gene: TRBJ2-5
clone size: few
V gene: TRBV5-1
CDR3 protein: CASSSEYQETQYF
CDR3 DNA: TGCGCCAGCAGCTCGGAATACCAAGAGACCCAGTACTTC

D gene: TRBD1
J gene: TRBJ1-2
clone size: NA
V gene: TRBV5-1
CDR3 protein: CASSRRDSANYGYTF
CDR3 DNA: TGCGCCAGCAGCCGCCGGGACAGCGCTAACTATGGCTACACCTTC

D gene: NA
J gene: TRBJ2-5
clone size: few
V gene: TRBV20-1
CDR3 protein: CSAPKPPGAETQYF
CDR3 DNA: TGCAGTGCCCCCAAACCTCCCGGCGCAGAGACCCAGTACTTC

D gene: NA
J gene: TRBJ1-1
clone size: few
V gene: TRBV7-3
CDR3 protein: CASKKTGGVGTEAFF
CDR3 DNA: TGTGCCAGCAAAAAAACCGGCGGGGTGGGCACTGAAGCTTTCTTT

D gene: NA
J gene: TRBJ1-2
clone size: NA
V gene: TRBV27
CDR3 protein: CASSLSDGDYGYTF
CDR3 DNA: TGTGCCAGCAGTTTATCCGACGGAGACTATGGCTACACCTTC

D gene: NA
J gene: TRBJ1-5
clone size: NA
V gene: TRBV6-5
CDR3 protein: CASSYSKLDQPQHF
CDR3 DNA: TGTGCCAGCAGTTACTCGAAGTTAGATCAGCCCCAGCATTTT

D gene: NA
J gene: TRBJ2-7
clone size: few
V gene: TRBV5-1
CDR3 protein: CASSNWSPGYEQYF
CDR3 DNA: TGCGCCAGCAGCAATTGGTCCCCCGGCTACGAGCAGTACTTC

D gene: NA
J gene: TRBJ1-2
clone size: few
V gene: TRBV29-1
CDR3 protein: CSVDLKGGIYTF
CDR3 DNA: TGCAGCGTTGATTTAAAGGGAGGGATCTACACCTTC

D gene: NA
J gene: TRBJ1-1
clone size: NA
V gene: TRBV18
CDR3 protein: CASSPFWSSTEAFF
CDR3 DNA: TGTGCCAGCTCACCATTTTGGTCGAGCACTGAAGCTTTCTTT

D gene: NA
J gene: TRBJ2-2
clone size: NA
V gene: TRBV6-5
CDR3 protein: CASSYDGGANTGELFF
CDR3 DNA: TGTGCCAGCAGTTACGACGGGGGAGCGAACACCGGGGAGCTGTTTTTT

D gene: NA
J gene: TRBJ2-1
clone size: NA
V gene: TRBV5-1
CDR3 protein: CASSLDSPYNEQFF
CDR3 DNA: TGCGCCAGCAGCTTGGACAGCCCCTACAATGAGCAGTTCTTC

D gene: NA
J gene: TRBJ1-1
clone size: NA
V gene: TRBV29-1
CDR3 protein: CSGTRNTEAFF
CDR3 DNA: TGCAGCGGTACAAGGAACACTGAAGCTTTCTTT

D gene: NA
J gene: TRBJ1-1
clone size: NA
V gene: TRBV28
CDR3 protein: CASALRTEAFF
CDR3 DNA: TGTGCCAGCGCCCTAAGGACTGAAGCTTTCTTT

D gene: NA
J gene: TRBJ2-3
clone size: few
V gene: TRBV7-9
CDR3 protein: CASSLVGGERTDTQYF
CDR3 DNA: TGTGCCAGCAGCTTAGTCGGGGGAGAACGCACAGATACGCAGTATTTT

D gene: NA
J gene: TRBJ2-3
clone size: many
V gene: TRBV14
CDR3 protein: CASSQEIGADTQYF
CDR3 DNA: TGTGCCAGCAGCCAAGAGATAGGGGCAGATACGCAGTATTTT